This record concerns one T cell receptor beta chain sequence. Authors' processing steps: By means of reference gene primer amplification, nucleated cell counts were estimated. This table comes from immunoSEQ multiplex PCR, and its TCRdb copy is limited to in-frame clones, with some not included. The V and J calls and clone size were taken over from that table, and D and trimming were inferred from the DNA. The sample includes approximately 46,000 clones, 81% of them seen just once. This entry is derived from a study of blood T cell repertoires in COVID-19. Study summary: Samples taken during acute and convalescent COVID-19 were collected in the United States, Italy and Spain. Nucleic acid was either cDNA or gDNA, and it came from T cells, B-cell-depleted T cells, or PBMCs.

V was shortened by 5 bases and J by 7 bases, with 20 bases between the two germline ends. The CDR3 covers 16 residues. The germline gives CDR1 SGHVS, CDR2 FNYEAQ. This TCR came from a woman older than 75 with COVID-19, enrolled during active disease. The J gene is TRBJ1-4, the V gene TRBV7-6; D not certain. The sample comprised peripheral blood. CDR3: CASSPGPVTTREKLFF. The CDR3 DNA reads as TGTGCCAGCAGCCCAGGCCCGGTGACGACCCGTGAAAAACTGTTTTTT.